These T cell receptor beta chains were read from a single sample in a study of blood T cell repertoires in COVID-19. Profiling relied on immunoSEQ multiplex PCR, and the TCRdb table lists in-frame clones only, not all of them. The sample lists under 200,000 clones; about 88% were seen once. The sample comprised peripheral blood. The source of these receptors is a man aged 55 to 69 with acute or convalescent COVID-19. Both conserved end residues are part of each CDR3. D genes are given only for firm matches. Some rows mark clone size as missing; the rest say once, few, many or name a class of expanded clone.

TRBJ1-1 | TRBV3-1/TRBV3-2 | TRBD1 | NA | TGTGCCAGCAGCCGACAGGGAGCGGCCCTGGGAGCTTTCTTT | CASSRQGAALGAFF
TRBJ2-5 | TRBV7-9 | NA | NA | TGTGCCAGCAGCTTAGCCGGGACTCCTTCGGGGACCCAGTACTTC | CASSLAGTPSGTQYF
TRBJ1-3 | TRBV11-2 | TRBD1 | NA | TGTGCCAGCAGGCTACAGGGGGCATCTGGAAACACCATATATTTT | CASRLQGASGNTIYF
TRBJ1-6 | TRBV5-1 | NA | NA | TGCGCCAGCACCCCGACTGAGGGTACTAATTCACCCCTCCACTTT | CASTPTEGTNSPLHF
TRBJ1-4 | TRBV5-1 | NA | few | TGCGCCAGCAGCTTGGGCCGAGCTAATGAAAAACTGTTTTTT | CASSLGRANEKLFF
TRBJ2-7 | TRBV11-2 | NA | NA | TGTGCCAGCAGCTTAGGACCCACAGGAACCTACGAGCAGTACTTC | CASSLGPTGTYEQYF
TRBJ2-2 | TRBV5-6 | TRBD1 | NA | TGTGCCAGCAGCGAGGGACAGGGCTATACCGGGGAGCTGTTTTTT | CASSEGQGYTGELFF
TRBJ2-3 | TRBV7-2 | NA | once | TGTGCCAGCAGCTTTAATCCGGGAGATACGCAGTATTTT | CASSFNPGDTQYF
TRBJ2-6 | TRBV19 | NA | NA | TGTGCCAGTAGGCGCTCTGGGGCCAACGTCCTGACTTTC | CASRRSGANVLTF
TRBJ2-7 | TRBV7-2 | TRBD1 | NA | TGTGCCAGCAGCTTCCCCGACAGGGGCGAGCAGTACTTC | CASSFPDRGEQYF
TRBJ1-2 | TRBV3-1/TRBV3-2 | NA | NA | TGTGCCAGCAGCCAAGACAGGGCCTATGGCTACACCTTC | CASSQDRAYGYTF
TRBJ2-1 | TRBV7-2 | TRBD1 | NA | TGTGCCAGCAGCTTCGACAGGGAATCTGTCAATGAGCAGTTCTTC | CASSFDRESVNEQFF
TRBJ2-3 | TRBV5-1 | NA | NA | TGCGCCAGCACCCTGGGCGGGGCGTCAGATACGCAGTATTTT | CASTLGGASDTQYF
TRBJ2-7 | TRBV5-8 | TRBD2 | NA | TGTGCCAGCAGCTTTCTTAGCGGGAGGTATAACGAGCAGTACTTC | CASSFLSGRYNEQYF
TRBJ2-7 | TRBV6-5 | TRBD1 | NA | TGTGCCAGCAGGCTTCTAGGGACAGGGGGGTACGAGCAGTACTTC | CASRLLGTGGYEQYF
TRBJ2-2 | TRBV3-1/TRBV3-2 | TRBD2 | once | TGTGCCAGCAGCCGGAGCGGGGGCAACACCGGGGAGCTGTTTTTT | CASSRSGGNTGELFF
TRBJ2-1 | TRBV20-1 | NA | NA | TGCAGTGCCGAAAGGGAGCTTGAGCAGTTCTTC | CSAERELEQFF
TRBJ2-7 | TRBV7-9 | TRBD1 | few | TGTGCCAGCAGCTTGGGACAGGGGGCTTTCGAGCAGTACTTC | CASSLGQGAFEQYF
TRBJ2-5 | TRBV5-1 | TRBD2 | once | TGCGCCAGCAGCCCCGGGACTAGCGGGGTTCGGGAGACCCAGTACTTC | CASSPGTSGVRETQYF
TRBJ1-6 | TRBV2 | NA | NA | TGTGCCAGCAGTGAAGCAGAGCAGGTGAATTCACCCCTCCACTTT | CASSEAEQVNSPLHF
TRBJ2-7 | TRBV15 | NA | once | TGTGCCACCAGCAGAGCAGGGCCGGTTGAGCAGTACTTC | CATSRAGPVEQYF
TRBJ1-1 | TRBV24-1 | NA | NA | TGTGCCACCAGTGATTTTGACAGGCAAGCTTTCTTT | CATSDFDRQAFF
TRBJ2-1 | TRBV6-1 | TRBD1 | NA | TGTGCCAGCAGTGAAGGCAGGGGGCGTTACAATGAGCAGTTCTTC | CASSEGRGRYNEQFF
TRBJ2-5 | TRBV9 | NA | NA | TGTGCCAGCAGCGTAGGGCCGACACCCCAAGAGACCCAGTACTTC | CASSVGPTPQETQYF
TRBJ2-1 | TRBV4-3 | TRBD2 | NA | TGCGCCAGCAGCCAAGACGGAGCGGGAGGACCCAGGAATGAGCAGTTCTTC | CASSQDGAGGPRNEQFF
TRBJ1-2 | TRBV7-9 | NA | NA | TGTGCCAGCAGCTTGGAGCCGGGGAACTATGGCTACACCTTC | CASSLEPGNYGYTF
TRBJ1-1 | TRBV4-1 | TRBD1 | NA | TGCGCCAGCAGCCAGGGACAGGGGGTGAACACTGAAGCTTTCTTT | CASSQGQGVNTEAFF
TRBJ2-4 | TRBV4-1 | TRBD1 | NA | TGCGCCAGCAGCCAAGAGTCAGGGGGCACAAACATTCAGTACTTC | CASSQESGGTNIQYF
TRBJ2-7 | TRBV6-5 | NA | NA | TGTGCCAGCGGCGCTAGTGTTTACTACGAGCAGTACTTC | CASGASVYYEQYF
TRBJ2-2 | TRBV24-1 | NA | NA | TGTGCCACCAGGGAGGCCACGACCGGGGAGCTGTTTTTT | CATREATTGELFF
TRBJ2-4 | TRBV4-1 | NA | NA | TGCGCCAGCAGCCAAGATCCGGGACTCGGACGGGTTCAGTACTTC | CASSQDPGLGRVQYF
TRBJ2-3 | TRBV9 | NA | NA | TGTGCCAGCAGCGTAGGGGTCGGGGTCGGGGATACGCAGTATTTT | CASSVGVGVGDTQYF
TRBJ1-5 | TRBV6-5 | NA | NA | TGTGCCAGCAGTTACCGACCGCCTGGAGAACAGCCCCAGCATTTT | CASSYRPPGEQPQHF
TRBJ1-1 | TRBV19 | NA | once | TGTGCCAGTAGTTCCTACAGGCAAAACACTGAAGCTTTCTTT | CASSSYRQNTEAFF
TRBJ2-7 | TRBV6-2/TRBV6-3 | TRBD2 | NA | TGTGCCAGCAGTTACGGAGTTAGCGGGCGCTCCTACGAGCAGTACTTC | CASSYGVSGRSYEQYF
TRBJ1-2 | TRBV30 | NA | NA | TGTGCCTCTCAGGAGGAATGGAACTATGGCTACACCTTC | CASQEEWNYGYTF
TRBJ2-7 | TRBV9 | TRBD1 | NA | TGTGCCAGCAGCGCGGGACAGGGGTTGGCCTACGAGCAGTACTTC | CASSAGQGLAYEQYF
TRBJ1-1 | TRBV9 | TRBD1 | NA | TGTGCCAGCAGCGAGGGGACAGGGGACTCGAACACTGAAGCTTTCTTT | CASSEGTGDSNTEAFF
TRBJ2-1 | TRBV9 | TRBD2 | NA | TGTGCCAGCAGCGTAGAGGGACTAGCCGATGAGCAGTTCTTC | CASSVEGLADEQFF
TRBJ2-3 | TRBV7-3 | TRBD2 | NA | TGTGCCAGCAGCCCCGGACTAGCGGGGGGTGTAGATACGCAGTATTTT | CASSPGLAGGVDTQYF
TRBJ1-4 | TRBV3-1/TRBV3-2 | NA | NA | TGTGCCAGCAGCCAAGGGGAGGGAGAAAAACTGTTTTTT | CASSQGEGEKLFF
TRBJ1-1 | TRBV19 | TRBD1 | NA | TGTGCCAGTTCTCAGGGGGTGAACACTGAAGCTTTCTTT | CASSQGVNTEAFF
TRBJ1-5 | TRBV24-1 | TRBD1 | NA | TGTGCCACCAGTGATTCTTACGGACAGGACGGCCCCCCCCAGCATTTT | CATSDSYGQDGPPQHF
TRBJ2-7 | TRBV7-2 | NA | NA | TGTGCCAGCAGCTCCACTCAGGGTCCCTACGAGCAGTACTTC | CASSSTQGPYEQYF
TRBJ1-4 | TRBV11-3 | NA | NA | TGTGCCAGCAGCCGAAGAGAGGGAGGAATTAATGAAAAACTGTTTTTT | CASSRREGGINEKLFF
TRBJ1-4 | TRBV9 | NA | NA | TGTGCCAGCAGCCTTCGTGGACAGAGTAATGAAAAACTGTTTTTT | CASSLRGQSNEKLFF
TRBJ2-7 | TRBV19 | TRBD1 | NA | TGTGCCAGTAGGGGACAGGGGGAGTCCTACGAGCAGTACTTC | CASRGQGESYEQYF
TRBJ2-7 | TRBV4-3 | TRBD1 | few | TGCGCCAGCAGCCAAGGATCCGGGACAGGATACGAGCAGTACTTC | CASSQGSGTGYEQYF
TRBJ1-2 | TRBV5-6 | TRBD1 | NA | TGTGCCAGCAGTCCGGGACAGGGTGTTAACTATGGCTACACCTTC | CASSPGQGVNYGYTF
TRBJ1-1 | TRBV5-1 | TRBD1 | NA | TGCGCCAGCAGCTTGGTGGGACAGGGGGAAGGTGAAGCTTTCTTT | CASSLVGQGEGEAFF
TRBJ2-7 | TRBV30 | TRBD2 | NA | TGTGCCTGGAAAAAGGCAGGGGGACTAGCGGGAGCTGGCTACGAGCAGTACTTC | CAWKKAGGLAGAGYEQYF
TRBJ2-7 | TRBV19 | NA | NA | TGTGCCAGTAGTAAGACCCGACAGGTTAATACCTACGAGCAGTACTTC | CASSKTRQVNTYEQYF
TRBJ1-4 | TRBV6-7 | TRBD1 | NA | TGTGCCAGCAGCCCTGAAAGGGACAGGCTAACAACTAATGAAAAACTGTTTTTT | CASSPERDRLTTNEKLFF